This TCR beta chain is drawn from a study of blood T cell repertoires in COVID-19. The germline CDR1 and CDR2 sequences are DFQATT and SNEGSKA (reference sequence). Trimming removed 3 bases at V and 1 base at J, with 9 bases between. The CDR3 extends over 13 amino acids. Patients of the Seattle cohort, enrolled during active infection, were followed longitudinally. Authors' methods: Researchers report that nucleated cell counts were estimated from reference gene primer amplification. Repertoires were generated with immunoSEQ multiplex PCR, while TCRdb's copy carries only in-frame clones and drops some. The V and J calls and clone size were taken over from that table, and D and trimming were inferred from the DNA. The sample records about 170,000 clones, 84% being singletons.

This receptor was identified in a woman older than 75 with COVID-19, enrolled during active disease. This rearrangement joins TRBV20-1 to TRBJ1-1; D may be TRBD1 (5 bases). Sequenced: peripheral blood. The CDR3 coding sequence is TGCAGTGCTAGTAGACAGAGGAACACTGAAGCTTTCTTT. As protein: CSASRQRNTEAFF.